A single sample is the source of the 16 T cell receptor beta chains below, sequenced in a study of blood T cell repertoires in COVID-19. Sequencing used immunoSEQ multiplex PCR; TCRdb keeps in-frame clones, though not all of them. This table holds some 150,000 clones, more than 75% found once. Sequenced: peripheral blood. These receptors all come from a man between 65 and 85 years old with acute or convalescent COVID-19.

This clone was counted once. The rearrangement joins TRBV6-5 to TRBJ2-7; weak D call: TRBD1 (6 bases). Germline V CDR1 and CDR2: MNHEY, SVGAGI. The CDR3 contains 14 residues. Trimming shortened V by 4 bases and J by 3 bases, and 13 bases separated the two germline ends. CDR3: CASSSRTVNYEQYF. The CDR3 region has the DNA TGTGCCAGCAGTTCGAGGACAGTCAACTACGAGCAGTACTTC.

J is TRBJ2-1 and V is TRBV27; D remains unclear. V was trimmed by 3 bases and J by 0 bases, leaving 12 bases between them. Germline V gives CDR1 MNHEY, CDR2 SMNVEV (reference sequence). This CDR3 contains 16 residues. The CDR3 is CASSFAPANSYNEQFF. The CDR3 nucleotides read TGTGCCAGCAGTTTTGCCCCAGCGAACTCCTACAATGAGCAGTTCTTC.

This chain connects TRBV2 to TRBJ1-5, with D unclear. Per germline, CDR1 SNHLY and CDR2 FYNNEI. The CDR3 length is 13 residues. Trimming took 7 bases from V and 6 from J, leaving 13 bases between them. CDR3 in DNA: TGTGCCAGCACCCCGCCGGCGGGTCAGCCCCAGCATTTT. This codes for CASTPPAGQPQHF.

This chain connects TRBV20-1 to TRBJ1-1, with D possibly being TRBD1 (6 bases). Per the germline V gene, CDR1 is DFQATT and CDR2 is SNEGSKA (reference sequence). CDR3 length: 10 residues. CDR3 sequence (DNA): TGCAGAGCAACCGGGACAGAAGCTTTCTTT. Translation gives CRATGTEAFF.

This chain connects TRBV5-1 to TRBJ2-1; 12 nucleotides line up with TRBD2. CDR1 is SGHRS and CDR2 is YFSETQ in the germline V gene. The CDR3 length is 17 residues. With V trimmed by 4 bases and J by 6 bases, 11 bases remained unmatched. CDR3 nucleotides: TGCGCCAGCAGCCGGGAACCAGGACTAGCGGGGCGCAATGAGCAGTTCTTC. Translated, it gives CASSREPGLAGRNEQFF.

The chain couples TRBV18 to TRBJ1-1, with D possibly being TRBD1 (5 bases). Trimming cost V 0 bases and J 3 bases, with 8 bases left between them. From germline, CDR1 is KGHSH and CDR2 LQKENI. The CDR3 has 14 residues. The CDR3 here is CASSPPTGDTEAFF. Here the CDR3 DNA reads TGTGCCAGCTCACCACCGACGGGGGACACTGAAGCTTTCTTT. Drawing the rest from reference TRBV18 and TRBJ1-1, the complete variable domain is NAGVMQNPRHLVRRRGQEARLRCSPMKGHSHVYWYRQLPEEGLKFMVYLQKENIIDESGMPKERFSAEFPKEGPSILRIQQVVRGDSAAYFCASSPPTGDTEAFFGQGTRLTVV.

This chain joins TRBV6-5 and TRBJ1-1; the D gene is possibly TRBD1 (6 bases). The germline V gene encodes CDR1 MNHEY and CDR2 SVGAGI. V gave up 0 bases and J gave up 5 bases, with 13 bases separating them. The CDR3 loop spans 15 amino acids. The CDR3 protein is CASSYSGARKTEAFF. The CDR3 nucleotides are TGTGCCAGCAGTTACTCGGGGGCGCGAAAAACTGAAGCTTTCTTT.

V gene TRBV11-2 combines with J gene TRBJ2-3, with D unresolved. There are 16 residues in the CDR3. Germline V CDR1 and CDR2: SGHAT, FQNNGV. V dropped 4 bases and J dropped 0 bases, with 14 bases sitting between them. CDR3 nucleotides: TGTGCCAGCAGCTCTTTTTACAGAGTTAGCACAGATACGCAGTATTTT. It yields the protein CASSSFYRVSTDTQYF.

The chain uses TRBV21-1 and TRBJ2-3; the D call of TRBD1 is as the table states it, not checked on the DNA. TRBV21-1 is a pseudogene. The CDR3 spans 16 residues. The DNA of the CDR3 is TGTGCCAGCAGCACCGACAGGGAGGCCGGCACAGATACGCAGTATTTT. Its translation is CASSTDREAGTDTQYF.

About this clone itself: This could be a read error, since a much larger clone is one nucleotide away. The chain has TRBV7-6 and TRBJ2-2; perhaps TRBD2 as D (5 bases). The CDR3 sequence is 17 residues long. The germline gives CDR1 SGHVS, CDR2 FNYEAQ. CDR3 DNA: TGTGCAGGACTCGAAATGTCCGAGACACCGAACACCGGGGAGCTGTTTTTT. As protein: CAGLEMSETPNTGELFF.

This chain joins TRBV2 and TRBJ1-5; TRBD1 might be the D (5 bases). Trimming took off 7 bases at V and 5 bases at J, with 15 bases between the two ends. The CDR3 spans 14 residues. Germline-derived CDR1 and CDR2 are SNHLY and FYNNEI. The CDR3 DNA sequence: TGTGCCAGCACCATAGGGCGGGGGGATCAGCCCCAGCATTTT. It is translated as CASTIGRGDQPQHF.

The CDR3 bases are TGTGCCAGTAGCCTACAGGCGGAGGGTTCACCCCTCCACTTT. Its translation is CASSLQAEGSPLHF. V gene TRBV19 combines with J gene TRBJ1-6; maybe TRBD1 (5 bases). The CDR3 is 14 residues long. Germline V lookup: CDR1 LNHDA, CDR2 SQIVND (reference sequence). Trimming removed 6 bases from V and 9 bases from J, with 15 bases in between.

This sequence joins TRBV5-1 and TRBJ2-3, with 10 nucleotides matching TRBD2. V was pared by 2 bases and J by 2 bases, with 14 bases of the junction left unmatched. Germline V CDR1 and CDR2: SGHRS, YFSETQ. CDR3 size: 19 residues. The CDR3 coding sequence is TGCGCCAGCAGCTTCAATCGCGCAGGACTAGCGGTTCCCACAGATACGCAGTATTTT. Protein product: CASSFNRAGLAVPTDTQYF.

The chain uses TRBV5-5 and TRBJ2-6, with 16 positions matching TRBD2. This CDR3 has 18 amino acids. Germline V CDR1 and CDR2: SGHKS, YYEKEE (reference sequence). V lost 3 bases to trimming and J lost 4 bases; unmatched junction nucleotides: 4. DNA of the CDR3: TGTGCCAGCAGCTGGGGACTAGCGGGAGGGGCCGGGGCCAACGTCCTGACTTTC. It specifies CASSWGLAGGAGANVLTF. The full variable domain, with the rest looked up from reference TRBV5-5 and TRBJ2-6, is DAGVTQSPTHLIKTRGQQVTLRCSPISGHKSVSWYQQVLGQGPQFIFQYYEKEERGRGNFPDRFSARQFPNYSSELNVNALLLGDSALYLCASSWGLAGGAGANVLTFGAGSRLTVL.

V is TRBV28 and J is TRBJ1-2; D is unclear. V lost 6 bases, J lost 8 bases, and 7 bases lay in between. Per germline, CDR1 MDHEN and CDR2 SYDVKM. The CDR3 totals 10 residues. CDR3 coding DNA: TGTGCCAGCAGGAGGCTGGGCTACACCTTC. The encoded protein is CASRRLGYTF.

There are a few counts of this clone. This sequence joins TRBV5-1 and TRBJ2-5; 10 bases fit TRBD2. The V segment lost 6 bases and the J segment 1 base; nucleotides outside the gene matches: 6. In germline, CDR1 is SGHRS, CDR2 YFSETQ. The CDR3 loop spans 15 amino acids. DNA of the CDR3: TGCGCCAGCACCCGAGCGGGGGGGAGCCAAGAGACCCAGTACTTC. Protein sequence: CASTRAGGSQETQYF.